The rows below give T cell receptor beta chains drawn from one sample of a study of cytomegalovirus exposure and HLA in healthy donors. TCRdb keeps only in-frame clones here, not all; method: immunoSEQ multiplex PCR. The data show 230,000 or so clones, around nine tenths seen once. Source material: PBMCs. These receptors all stem from a young woman in good health and CMV-seronegative. CDR3s include the opening cysteine and the closing phenylalanine or tryptophan. The order of the fields is V gene, clone size, J gene, D gene, CDR3 length, CDR3 DNA, CDR3 protein. D genes are given only for firm matches. Clone size, where shown, is once, few, many, or a class for clones that have expanded.

v_call: TRBV2; clone_size: .; j_call: TRBJ2-7; d_call: .; cdr3_length: 13; cdr3_nt: TGTGCCAGCAGGCCAGCGAGCACCTACGAGCAGTACTTC; cdr3_aa: CASRPASTYEQYF
v_call: TRBV10-3; clone_size: .; j_call: TRBJ2-3; d_call: .; cdr3_length: 12; cdr3_nt: TGTGCCATCAGTGATCAAACAGATACGCAGTATTTT; cdr3_aa: CAISDQTDTQYF
v_call: TRBV5-6; clone_size: .; j_call: TRBJ2-7; d_call: .; cdr3_length: 14; cdr3_nt: TGTGCCAGCAGCTTGGAGGTTCGGGCCTACGAGCAGTACTTC; cdr3_aa: CASSLEVRAYEQYF
v_call: TRBV5-1; clone_size: .; j_call: TRBJ1-3; d_call: .; cdr3_length: 19; cdr3_nt: TGCGCCAGCAGCTTTTATCCCACCTCTGGGGCGAGCTCTGGAAACACCATATATTTT; cdr3_aa: CASSFYPTSGASSGNTIYF
v_call: TRBV6-5; clone_size: .; j_call: TRBJ1-2; d_call: TRBD1; cdr3_length: 14; cdr3_nt: TGTGCCAGCAGCTTCGGACAGGGTTTGTCTGGCTACACCTTC; cdr3_aa: CASSFGQGLSGYTF
v_call: TRBV28; clone_size: .; j_call: TRBJ1-1; d_call: TRBD1; cdr3_length: 14; cdr3_nt: TGTGCCAGCAGTCCCGGGACAGCGAACACTGAAGCTTTCTTT; cdr3_aa: CASSPGTANTEAFF
v_call: TRBV5-1; clone_size: .; j_call: TRBJ2-5; d_call: .; cdr3_length: 15; cdr3_nt: TGCGCCAGCAGCTTTACGACAGGAGCCCAAGAGACCCAGTACTTC; cdr3_aa: CASSFTTGAQETQYF
v_call: TRBV7-6; clone_size: few; j_call: TRBJ2-7; d_call: TRBD2; cdr3_length: 16; cdr3_nt: TGTGCCAGCAGCTTAGTCCCCCTAGCGGGAGGGTACGAGCAGTACTTC; cdr3_aa: CASSLVPLAGGYEQYF
v_call: TRBV6-6; clone_size: few; j_call: TRBJ2-2; d_call: .; cdr3_length: 11; cdr3_nt: TGTGCCAGCCGGGACACCGGGGAGCTGTTTTTT; cdr3_aa: CASRDTGELFF
v_call: TRBV2; clone_size: .; j_call: TRBJ1-1; d_call: .; cdr3_length: 13; cdr3_nt: TGTGCCAGCCAGGGTAGAGGGGGCACTGAAGCTTTCTTT; cdr3_aa: CASQGRGGTEAFF
v_call: TRBV5-6; clone_size: .; j_call: TRBJ2-3; d_call: TRBD2; cdr3_length: 16; cdr3_nt: TGTGCCAGCAGCGGGGGACTAGCGGAGAAGGGTTATACGCAGTATTTT; cdr3_aa: CASSGGLAEKGYTQYF
v_call: TRBV28; clone_size: .; j_call: TRBJ1-4; d_call: .; cdr3_length: 16; cdr3_nt: TGTGCCAGCAGTTGGACTACCCCCTGGACTAATGAAAAACTGTTTTTT; cdr3_aa: CASSWTTPWTNEKLFF
v_call: TRBV13; clone_size: .; j_call: TRBJ1-2; d_call: .; cdr3_length: 16; cdr3_nt: TGTGCCAGCAGCCTCCTAGGGGTGTCTGAAGGTCATGGCTACACCTTC; cdr3_aa: CASSLLGVSEGHGYTF
v_call: TRBV11-2; clone_size: .; j_call: TRBJ2-1; d_call: TRBD2; cdr3_length: 12; cdr3_nt: TGTGCCAGTAAGGGGCTAGCGGAGGAGCAGTTCTTC; cdr3_aa: CASKGLAEEQFF
v_call: TRBV27; clone_size: .; j_call: TRBJ2-1; d_call: .; cdr3_length: 15; cdr3_nt: TGTGCCAGCAGTACCCTGGGTGACTTGTACAATGAGCAGTTCTTC; cdr3_aa: CASSTLGDLYNEQFF
v_call: TRBV5-1; clone_size: .; j_call: TRBJ2-5; d_call: .; cdr3_length: 13; cdr3_nt: TGCGCCAGCAGCTCCGCGCTGCAAGAGACCCAGTACTTC; cdr3_aa: CASSSALQETQYF
v_call: TRBV6-1; clone_size: once; j_call: TRBJ2-5; d_call: .; cdr3_length: 13; cdr3_nt: TGTGCCAGCAGGAAGACGGGGTTGGAGACCCAGTACTTC; cdr3_aa: CASRKTGLETQYF
v_call: TRBV5-1; clone_size: .; j_call: TRBJ1-2; d_call: .; cdr3_length: 15; cdr3_nt: TGCGCCAGCAGCCTCTCCCACGGGACAAGCTATGGCTACACCTTC; cdr3_aa: CASSLSHGTSYGYTF
v_call: TRBV30; clone_size: .; j_call: TRBJ2-7; d_call: TRBD2; cdr3_length: 15; cdr3_nt: TGTGCCTGGAGTTTTAGACTAGCGGGTAACTACGAGCAGTACTTC; cdr3_aa: CAWSFRLAGNYEQYF
v_call: TRBV4-1; clone_size: .; j_call: TRBJ2-7; d_call: TRBD2; cdr3_length: 15; cdr3_nt: TGCGCCAGCAGCCAACCCTCGGGGGGGGTGGTCGAGCAGTACTTC; cdr3_aa: CASSQPSGGVVEQYF
v_call: TRBV19; clone_size: .; j_call: TRBJ2-3; d_call: .; cdr3_length: 14; cdr3_nt: TGTGCCAGTAGGGGACAAAGCTTCGTAGATACGCAGTATTTT; cdr3_aa: CASRGQSFVDTQYF
v_call: TRBV11-3; clone_size: .; j_call: TRBJ2-7; d_call: .; cdr3_length: 13; cdr3_nt: TGTGCCAGCAGCTTAGATAGCAAAGCGAGGCAGTACTTC; cdr3_aa: CASSLDSKARQYF
v_call: TRBV6-1; clone_size: .; j_call: TRBJ2-4; d_call: .; cdr3_length: 12; cdr3_nt: TGTGCCAGCAGTGTACAGGGAAACATTCAGTACTTC; cdr3_aa: CASSVQGNIQYF
v_call: TRBV9; clone_size: .; j_call: TRBJ1-1; d_call: .; cdr3_length: 14; cdr3_nt: TGTGCCAGCAGCGTAACAGGAAGGGACACTGAAGCTTTCTTT; cdr3_aa: CASSVTGRDTEAFF
v_call: TRBV18; clone_size: .; j_call: TRBJ1-2; d_call: TRBD1; cdr3_length: 13; cdr3_nt: TGTGCCAGCTCACCACAGGGGGCCTATGGCTACACCTTC; cdr3_aa: CASSPQGAYGYTF
v_call: TRBV21-1; clone_size: .; j_call: TRBJ2-2; d_call: .; cdr3_length: 14; cdr3_nt: TGTGCCAGCAGCAAACATTCTGTCGAGGGGGAGCTGTTTTTT; cdr3_aa: CASSKHSVEGELFF
v_call: TRBV10-3; clone_size: .; j_call: TRBJ2-1; d_call: TRBD2; cdr3_length: 18; cdr3_nt: TGTGCCATCAGTGAGCCTCTCTCAGGGCGGGAGGCGGACAATGAGCAGTTCTTC; cdr3_aa: CAISEPLSGREADNEQFF
v_call: TRBV27; clone_size: .; j_call: TRBJ2-3; d_call: .; cdr3_length: 14; cdr3_nt: TGTGCCAGCACCAGGGGAAGGAGGACAGATACGCAGTATTTT; cdr3_aa: CASTRGRRTDTQYF
v_call: TRBV4-2; clone_size: .; j_call: TRBJ1-2; d_call: TRBD1; cdr3_length: 15; cdr3_nt: TGTGCCAGCAGCCAAGAGAGACAGGGTGGCTATGGCTACACCTTC; cdr3_aa: CASSQERQGGYGYTF
v_call: TRBV12-5; clone_size: few; j_call: TRBJ1-1; d_call: .; cdr3_length: 16; cdr3_nt: TGTGCTAGTGGTTTGGTATTAGGGAGAGGGAATACTGAAGCTTTCTTT; cdr3_aa: CASGLVLGRGNTEAFF
v_call: TRBV7-9; clone_size: .; j_call: TRBJ1-4; d_call: TRBD1; cdr3_length: 16; cdr3_nt: TGTGCCAGCAGTCTCGGGCCCACAGGGGTTAATGAAAAACTGTTTTTT; cdr3_aa: CASSLGPTGVNEKLFF
v_call: TRBV7-2; clone_size: .; j_call: TRBJ1-2; d_call: .; cdr3_length: 13; cdr3_nt: TGTGCCAGCAGCTCGAGACAGAGCGATGGCTACACCTTC; cdr3_aa: CASSSRQSDGYTF
v_call: TRBV19; clone_size: once; j_call: TRBJ2-3; d_call: TRBD2; cdr3_length: 15; cdr3_nt: TGTGCCAGTAGTATTGCTAGCGGGAAGTACGATACGCAGTATTTT; cdr3_aa: CASSIASGKYDTQYF
v_call: TRBV27; clone_size: once; j_call: TRBJ2-7; d_call: .; cdr3_length: 14; cdr3_nt: TGTGCCAGCAGTTTCGTGGCGGGTCCCTACGAGCAGTACTTC; cdr3_aa: CASSFVAGPYEQYF
v_call: TRBV5-6; clone_size: .; j_call: TRBJ1-2; d_call: TRBD1; cdr3_length: 15; cdr3_nt: TGTGCCAGCAGCCCGCGGACAGGGGTTAGATATGGCTACACCTTC; cdr3_aa: CASSPRTGVRYGYTF